The entry below describes one T cell receptor (beta chain). Its antigen remains unidentified. Libraries were UMI-labeled 5' RACE TRB cDNA. TCRdb reprocessed the 5' RACE reads and reports one entry per CDR3 protein, with no DNA. The data include some 49,000 distinct CDR3 sequences; the top ten clones carry 2% to 2.5%. These data belong to a study of CXCR3-negative and CXCR3-positive naive CD8 T cells. Study as a whole: Libraries each contributed about 1.5 +/- 0.3 million TRB reads, for some 130 million in total.

This CDR3 is built from 16 residues. The germline V gene has CDR1 MDHEN and CDR2 SYDVKM. Study-wide points: Naive cells used TRBV-TRBJ genes in much the same way whether CXCR3-negative or CXCR3-positive; memory cells did not. Memory CD8+ T cell repertoires were far less diverse than both naive subsets. CD5 surface expression was similar among naive subsets, and TCR strength was estimated by inference from TRB CDR3 properties.

The sample comprised naive CXCR3- CD8+ T cells from blood. Sample subset: CD45RO-CCR7+CD27+CD95- naive CD8+ T cells lacking CXCR3 (TNR3-). The receptor was derived from a human donor in good health. Some clones in this sample may be carry-over from other donors' samples. The chain joins TRBV28 to TRBJ2-5; the TCRdb D gene call, TRBD1, has no DNA to confirm it. The CDR3: CASSLPEAGEQETQYF.